The next 6 T cell receptor beta chains were all read from a single sample in a study of blood T cell repertoires in COVID-19. Assay: immunoSEQ multiplex PCR; the TCRdb copy retains only in-frame clones and omits some. The table records approximately 400,000 clones, roughly nine tenths of them present only once. Sequenced sample: peripheral blood. These receptors were collected from a man between 40 and 49 years old with acute or convalescent COVID-19.

The J gene is TRBJ2-2, the V gene TRBV5-1; D is ambiguous. The germline V gene has CDR1 SGHRS and CDR2 YFSETQ. V dropped 6 bases and J dropped 0 bases, with 12 bases sitting between them. The CDR3 covers 15 residues. The CDR3 bases are TGCGCCAGCAAGCCTACGGGTTCGAACACCGGGGAGCTGTTTTTT. It is translated as CASKPTGSNTGELFF.

The CDR3 protein is CASSETGTGGYGYTF. CDR3 in DNA: TGTGCCAGCAGTGAAACGGGGACAGGGGGTTATGGCTACACCTTC. The chain couples TRBV6-1 to TRBJ1-2, with 11 positions matching TRBD1. V shed 2 bases, J shed 5 bases, and the junction held 4 bases outside the gene matches. The CDR3 contains 15 residues. Germline lookup yields CDR1 MNHNS and CDR2 SASEGT.

The chain uses TRBV3-1 (or the pseudogene TRBV3-2) and TRBJ2-1; D is perhaps TRBD1 (6 bases). Trimming took 1 base from V and 0 from J, leaving 16 bases between them. Germline values: CDR1 LGHDT, CDR2 YNNKEL (reference sequence). The CDR3 totals 18 residues. CDR3 region: CASSQGWRQDSSYNEQFF. In nucleotides, the CDR3 is TGTGCCAGCAGCCAAGGCTGGAGACAGGACAGCTCCTACAATGAGCAGTTCTTC.

J is TRBJ2-7 and V is TRBV6-5, with TRBD2 as a possible D gene (6 bases). This CDR3 contains 14 residues. From germline, CDR1 is MNHEY and CDR2 SVGAGI. Trimming stripped 8 bases from V and 6 bases from J, with 20 bases between. CDR3 DNA sequence: TGTGCCAGCTCCCGGAACGCGGGGTTGGTCGAGCAGTACTTC. Translation: CASSRNAGLVEQYF.

The rearrangement joins TRBV3-1 (or the pseudogene TRBV3-2) to TRBJ1-2; the match to TRBD1 covers 8 bases. Germline V lookup: CDR1 LGHDT, CDR2 YNNKEL (reference sequence). Trimming at V came to 0 bases and at J to 0 bases, leaving 6 bases not matched to a gene. The CDR3 is 17 residues long. Written as DNA, the CDR3 is TGTGCCAGCAGCCAAGATCCCGGACAGGGCGCTAACTATGGCTACACCTTC. As protein: CASSQDPGQGANYGYTF.

The table lists this clone with a count of one. The genes are TRBV27 and TRBJ2-7, with unresolved D. Germline CDR1 is MNHEY and CDR2 is SMNVEV (reference sequence). This CDR3 comprises 13 residues. V was pared by 5 bases and J by 6 bases, with 14 bases between. The CDR3 protein is CASSPIASSEQYF. The CDR3, as DNA: TGTGCCAGCAGTCCCATAGCTTCTTCCGAGCAGTACTTC.